This T cell receptor (beta chain) was documented in a study of shared clonotypes between healthy human individuals. The data were produced by immunoSEQ multiplex PCR, yet TCRdb's version contains in-frame clones alone and is incomplete. The table lists about 1.9 million clones, roughly 95% of them singletons, with approximately 1.7% in the top ten. V lost 5 bases and J lost 2, with 10 bases in between. The V gene's germline CDR1 is MGHRA and CDR2 YSYEKL. There are 13 residues in the CDR3. CD8 cells regarded as naive lacked CD45RO, were positively chosen for CCR7, and omitted terminally differentiated effector memory CD45RA+ cells.

The sample comprised naive CD8+ T cells from PBMCs. The chain is built from TRBV4-1 and TRBJ2-7; D remains unclear. This sequence originates from a man aged 18 to 29 in good health. Some clones in this sample may be carry-over from other donors' samples. This chain's CDR3 is CASSSGFTYEQYF. CDR3 sequence (DNA): TGCGCCAGCAGCTCTGGGTTCACCTACGAGCAGTACTTC.